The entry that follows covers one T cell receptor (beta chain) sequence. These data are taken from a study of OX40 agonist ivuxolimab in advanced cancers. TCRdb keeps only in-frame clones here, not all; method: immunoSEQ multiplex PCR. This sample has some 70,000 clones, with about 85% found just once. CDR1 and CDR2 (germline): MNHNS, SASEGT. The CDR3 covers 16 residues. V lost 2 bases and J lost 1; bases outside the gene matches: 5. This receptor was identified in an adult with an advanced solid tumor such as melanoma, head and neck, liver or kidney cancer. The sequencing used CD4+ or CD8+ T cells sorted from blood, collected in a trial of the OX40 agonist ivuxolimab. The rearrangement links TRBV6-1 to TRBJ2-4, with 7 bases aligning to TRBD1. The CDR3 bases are TGTGCCAGCAGTGAATCCCCGGACAGGGCCAAAAACATTCAGTACTTC. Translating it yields CASSESPDRAKNIQYF.